This T cell receptor beta chain was recovered during a study of blood T cell repertoires in COVID-19. About the research overall: Researchers got acute and convalescent COVID-19 samples from the United States, Italy and Spain. Sample material is recorded as cDNA or gDNA derived from T cells, B-cell-depleted T cells, or PBMCs.

The V segment lost 4 bases and the J segment 2 bases; nucleotides outside the gene matches: 4. This CDR3 comprises 15 residues. The germline V gene encodes CDR1 KGHSH and CDR2 LQKENI. Per the original methods: Estimation of nucleated cell counts relied on the amplification of reference gene primers. TCRdb's table, derived via immunoSEQ multiplex PCR, lists solely in-frame clones and lacks some. That table gives V, J and clone size, and the DNA gave D and trimming. The table includes 90,000 to 100,000 clones, roughly 84% detected once. The sample taken for sequencing was peripheral blood. This sequence originates from a man in his sixties with acute or convalescent COVID-19. The chain carries TRBV18 and TRBJ2-2; 7 positions agree with TRBD1. CDR3 coding DNA: TGTGCCAGCTCACAGGACAGGATCAACACCGGGGAGCTGTTTTTT. Protein sequence: CASSQDRINTGELFF.